This T cell receptor (beta chain) was profiled in a study of blood T cell repertoires in COVID-19. The wider study: Researchers got acute and convalescent COVID-19 samples from the United States, Italy and Spain. PBMCs, B-cell-depleted T cells, or T cells provided the cDNA or gDNA that made up the material.

As originally analysed: Estimated nucleated cell counts came from reference gene primer amplification. The table came from immunoSEQ multiplex PCR; TCRdb's copy has only in-frame clones and leaves some out. The D gene and trimming were derived from the DNA, and the V and J assignments and clone size from that table. The sample has about 150,000 clones, about 87% seen once. The sequenced material came from peripheral blood. The receptor comes from a man in his sixties with active or convalescent COVID-19.

The DNA of the CDR3 is TGTGCCAGCAGCTTAGTGCAGGGTACGAACACCGGGGAGCTGTTTTTT. This encodes CASSLVQGTNTGELFF. The V call is TRBV7-2, the J call TRBJ2-2, with D possibly TRBD1 on 5 matching bases. V lost 1 base and J lost 0, with 9 bases in between. There are 16 residues in the CDR3. Germline V gene lookup returns CDR1 SGHTA and CDR2 FQGNSA. The whole variable domain, remainder taken from reference TRBV7-2 and TRBJ2-2, is GAGVSQSPSNKVTEKGKDVELRCDPISGHTALYWYRQSLGQGLEFLIYFQGNSAPDKSGLPSDRFSAERTGGSVSTLTIQRTQQEDSAVYLCASSLVQGTNTGELFFGEGSRLTVL.